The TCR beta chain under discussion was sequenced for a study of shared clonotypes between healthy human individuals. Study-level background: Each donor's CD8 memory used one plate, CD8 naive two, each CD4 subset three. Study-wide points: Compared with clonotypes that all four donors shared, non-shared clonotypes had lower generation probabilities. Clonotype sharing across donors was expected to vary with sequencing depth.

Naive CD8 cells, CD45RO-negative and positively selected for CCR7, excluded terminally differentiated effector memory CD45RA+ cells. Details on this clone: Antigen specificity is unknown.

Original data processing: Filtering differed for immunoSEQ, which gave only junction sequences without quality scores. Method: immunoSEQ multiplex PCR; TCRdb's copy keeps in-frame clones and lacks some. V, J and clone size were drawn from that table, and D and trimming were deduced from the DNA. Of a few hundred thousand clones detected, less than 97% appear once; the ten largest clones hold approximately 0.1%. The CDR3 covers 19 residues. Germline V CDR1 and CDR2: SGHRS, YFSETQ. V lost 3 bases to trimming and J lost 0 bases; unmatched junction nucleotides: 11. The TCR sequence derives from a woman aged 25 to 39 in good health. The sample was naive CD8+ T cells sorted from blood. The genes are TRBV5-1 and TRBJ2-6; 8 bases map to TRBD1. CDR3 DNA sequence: TGCGCCAGCAGCTCTGGGACAGGACAAATATCCTCTGGGGCCAACGTCCTGACTTTC. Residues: CASSSGTGQISSGANVLTF.